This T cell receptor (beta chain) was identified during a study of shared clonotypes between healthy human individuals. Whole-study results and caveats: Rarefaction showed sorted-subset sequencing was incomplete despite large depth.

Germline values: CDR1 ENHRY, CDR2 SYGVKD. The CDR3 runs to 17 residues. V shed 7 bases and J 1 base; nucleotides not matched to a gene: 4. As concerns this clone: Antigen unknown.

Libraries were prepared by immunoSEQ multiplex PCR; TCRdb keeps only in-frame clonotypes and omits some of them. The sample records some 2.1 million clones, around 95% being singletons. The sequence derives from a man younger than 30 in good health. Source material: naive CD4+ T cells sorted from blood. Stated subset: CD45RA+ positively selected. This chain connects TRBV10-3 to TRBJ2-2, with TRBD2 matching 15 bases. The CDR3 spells CAITKGLAGGNTGELFF. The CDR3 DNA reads TGTGCCATCACCAAGGGACTAGCGGGAGGGAACACCGGGGAGCTGTTTTTT.